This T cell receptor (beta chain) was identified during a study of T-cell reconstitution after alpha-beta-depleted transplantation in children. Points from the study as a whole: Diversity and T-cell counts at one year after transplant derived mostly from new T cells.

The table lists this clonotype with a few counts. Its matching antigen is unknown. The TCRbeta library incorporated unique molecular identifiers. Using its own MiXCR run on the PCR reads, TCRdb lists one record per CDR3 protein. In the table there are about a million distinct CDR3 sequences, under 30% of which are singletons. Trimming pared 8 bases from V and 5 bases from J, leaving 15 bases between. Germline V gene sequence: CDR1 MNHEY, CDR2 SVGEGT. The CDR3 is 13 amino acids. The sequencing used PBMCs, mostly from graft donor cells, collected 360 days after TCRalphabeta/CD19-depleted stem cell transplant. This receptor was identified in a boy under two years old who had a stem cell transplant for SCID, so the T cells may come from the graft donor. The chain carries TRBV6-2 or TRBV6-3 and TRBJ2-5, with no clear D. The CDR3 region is CASRPMARETQYF. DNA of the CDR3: TGTGCCAGCCGGCCCATGGCACGCGAGACCCAGTACTTC.